The rows below give T cell receptor beta chains drawn from one sample of a study of CD8+CD57+ T cells in acquired aplastic anemia. From the reads, TCRdb called clonotypes with MiXCR, one entry per CDR3 protein. In the table there are about 180,000 distinct CDR3 sequences, around half of which are singletons. The sequenced sample was sorted CD4+, CD8+, or CD8+CD57+ T cells (not recorded which) from PBMCs. The receptor set was obtained from a human donor with aplastic anemia. Both conserved end residues are part of each CDR3. D genes are given only for firm matches. Size tells how often a clone was seen (once, few, many) or the class of an expanded clone, and some rows leave it out.

v_gene	j_gene	len	abundance	d_gene	CDR3aa	CDR3nt
TRBV24-1	TRBJ2-3	14	-	-	CATSDSGTADTQYF	TGTGCCACCAGTGATTCTGGGACTGCGGATACGCAGTATTTT
TRBV2	TRBJ2-7	11	many	-	CASSGLDEQYF	TGTGCCAGCAGTGGGCTGGACGAGCAGTACTTC
TRBV7-9	TRBJ1-1	12	-	-	CAGEQLHTEAFF	TGTGCCGGGGAGCAGCTTCACACTGAAGCTTTCTTT
TRBV11-3	TRBJ2-3	17	many	-	CASSLGDLRGGADTQYF	TGTGCCAGCAGCTTAGGGGACCTACGAGGAGGCGCAGATACGCAGTATTTT
TRBV19	TRBJ2-7	14	many	TRBD1	CASSKPGQDYEQYF	TGTGCCAGTAGTAAACCGGGACAGGACTACGAGCAGTACTTC
TRBV19	TRBJ2-2	15	-	-	CASSPRGFQTGELFF	TGTGCCAGTAGTCCCCGGGGATTCCAGACCGGGGAGCTGTTTTTT
TRBV15	TRBJ2-3	15	many	-	CATSRAAGFTDTQYF	TGTGCCACCAGCAGAGCGGCAGGGTTCACAGATACGCAGTATTTT
TRBV27	TRBJ1-1	16	few	-	CASSSLLGQGGTEAFF	TGTGCCAGCAGCTCCCTTCTCGGGCAGGGAGGCACTGAAGCTTTCTTT
TRBV29-1	TRBJ2-1	14	-	TRBD1	CSVARDSSYNEQFF	TGCAGCGTCGCCCGGGACAGCTCCTACAATGAGCAGTTCTTC
TRBV15	TRBJ1-2	14	few	TRBD1	CATSARTGGGGYTF	TGTGCCACCAGCGCCCGGACAGGAGGTGGTGGCTACACCTTC
TRBV19	TRBJ1-2	14	many	TRBD1	CASIGQGAYYGYTF	TGTGCCAGTATCGGACAGGGGGCGTACTATGGCTACACCTTC
TRBV6-1	TRBJ2-1	15	many	TRBD2	CASSTTSGGADEQFF	TGTGCCAGCAGTACGACTAGCGGGGGGGCCGATGAGCAGTTCTTC
TRBV2	TRBJ2-3	15	-	TRBD2	CASRFSGGVADTQYF	TGTGCCAGCAGATTTAGCGGGGGGGTCGCAGATACGCAGTATTTT
TRBV6-1	TRBJ1-3	12	many	-	CASRETGNTIYF	TGTGCCAGCAGGGAAACAGGGAACACCATATATTTT
TRBV19	TRBJ2-1	11	-	-	CATLGVSEQFF	TGTGCCACGCTGGGGGTCAGCGAGCAGTTCTTC
TRBV12-3/TRBV12-4	TRBJ1-2	13	many	-	CASSPTLNYGYTF	TGTGCCAGCAGTCCCACCCTCAACTATGGCTACACCTTC
TRBV10-3	TRBJ2-5	13	-	-	CAISESTPKTQYF	TGTGCCATCAGTGAGTCGACTCCGAAGACCCAGTACTTC
TRBV2	TRBJ2-7	16	-	TRBD1	CATGDRQSQITYEQYF	TGTGCCACCGGGGACAGACAGAGCCAAATAACCTACGAGCAGTACTTC
TRBV4-1	TRBJ1-1	15	few	TRBD1	CASSPAHRGRTEAFF	TGCGCCAGCAGCCCAGCTCACAGGGGTAGGACTGAAGCTTTCTTT
TRBV6-1	TRBJ1-5	13	many	-	CASRGGAGQPQHF	TGTGCCAGCAGGGGGGGCGCAGGGCAGCCCCAGCATTTT
TRBV20-1	TRBJ2-3	11	many	-	CSPEGRDTQYF	TGCAGCCCCGAAGGAAGGGATACGCAGTATTTT
TRBV2	TRBJ2-5	14	-	-	CASSSVRGVETQYF	TGTGCCAGCAGCTCGGTCAGGGGGGTAGAGACCCAGTACTTC
TRBV2	TRBJ2-5	13	-	-	CASSEDLQETQYF	TGTGCCAGCAGTGAAGACCTACAAGAGACCCAGTACTTC
TRBV19	TRBJ1-3	13	-	-	CASSIDSGNTIYF	TGTGCCAGTTCGATCGACTCTGGAAACACCATATATTTT
TRBV19	TRBJ1-5	15	-	-	CASSMLQGFNQPQHF	TGTGCCAGTAGTATGTTACAGGGTTTCAATCAGCCCCAGCATTTT
TRBV20-1	TRBJ2-3	13	many	TRBD2	CSARGGLAGSKYF	TGCAGTGCTAGAGGGGGACTAGCGGGGAGTAAGTATTTT
TRBV7-8	TRBJ2-7	16	-	-	CASSLSRGTPSYEQYF	TGTGCCAGCAGCCTAAGTAGAGGGACACCCTCCTACGAGCAGTACTTC
TRBV10-3	TRBJ2-6	15	-	-	CAISDQGSGANVLTF	TGTGCCATCAGTGACCAGGGCTCTGGGGCCAACGTCCTGACTTTC
TRBV18	TRBJ2-7	16	-	-	CASSPKSAGVAVEQYF	TGTGCCAGCTCACCAAAGTCGGCAGGCGTCGCGGTGGAGCAGTACTTC
TRBV5-1	TRBJ2-3	13	many	-	CASRPPYLDTQYF	TGCGCCAGCAGGCCCCCTTACCTGGATACGCAGTATTTT
TRBV3-1	TRBJ1-5	15	-	-	CASSPNPQGGQPQHF	TGTGCCAGCAGCCCCAACCCCCAGGGCGGCCAGCCCCAGCATTTT
TRBV6-1	TRBJ1-5	16	few	-	CASSEASGISNQPQHF	TGTGCCAGCAGTGAAGCATCGGGGATTAGCAATCAGCCCCAGCATTTT
TRBV5-4	TRBJ2-1	15	many	-	CASSYGYSSYNEQFF	TGTGCCAGCAGCTATGGTTATAGCTCCTACAATGAGCAGTTCTTC
TRBV9	TRBJ2-7	15	-	TRBD2	CASSVVAGGLYEQYF	TGTGCCAGCAGCGTAGTGGCGGGGGGGCTCTACGAGCAGTACTTC
TRBV5-4	TRBJ2-7	12	-	-	CASSFSSYEQYF	TGTGCCAGCAGCTTCTCCTCCTACGAGCAGTACTTC
TRBV7-2	TRBJ2-7	16	many	TRBD1	CASSPHRDRAIGEQYF	TGTGCCAGCAGCCCCCACCGGGACAGGGCTATTGGGGAGCAGTACTTC
TRBV7-2	TRBJ2-5	13	once	-	CASSSRTGETQYF	TGTGCCAGCAGCTCCCGGACGGGAGAGACCCAGTACTTC
TRBV20-1	TRBJ2-7	16	-	-	CSARAPMWDTRYEQYF	TGCAGTGCTAGAGCCCCAATGTGGGACACCCGCTACGAGCAGTACTTC
TRBV20-1	TRBJ2-5	14	-	TRBD1	CSARGAGGEETQYF	TGCAGTGCTAGAGGAGCAGGGGGAGAAGAGACCCAGTACTTC
TRBV5-4	TRBJ2-7	17	-	-	CASSLPGGQGLSYEQYF	TGTGCCAGCAGCTTACCCGGGGGGCAGGGCCTCTCCTACGAGCAGTACTTC
TRBV7-2	TRBJ1-6	14	-	-	CASSHRDKASPLHF	TGTGCCAGCAGTCACCGGGACAAGGCTTCACCCCTCCACTTT
TRBV7-7	TRBJ2-7	14	-	TRBD1	CASSVGQGYHEQYF	TGTGCCAGCAGCGTGGGACAGGGCTACCACGAGCAGTACTTC
TRBV4-1	TRBJ1-3	15	-	-	CASSSSGVSGNTIYF	TGCGCCAGCAGCTCCAGCGGTGTTTCTGGAAACACCATATATTTT
TRBV7-9	TRBJ2-7	15	-	TRBD1	CASSYPGQGASEQYF	TGTGCCAGCAGCTACCCGGGACAGGGGGCTTCCGAGCAGTACTTC
TRBV7-3	TRBJ2-5	13	-	-	CASSQVAQETQYF	TGTGCCAGCAGCCAAGTGGCACAAGAGACCCAGTACTTC
TRBV24-1	TRBJ2-7	13	-	-	CATSVGGSYEQYF	TGTGCCACCAGTGTTGGCGGTTCCTACGAGCAGTACTTC
TRBV20-1	TRBJ2-7	13	-	-	CSAQRTGTYEQYF	TGCAGTGCCCAGCGGACGGGTACCTACGAGCAGTACTTC
TRBV5-5	TRBJ1-5	13	many	-	CASSLTAQPPQHF	TGTGCCAGCTCACTCACAGCGCAACCGCCCCAGCATTTT
TRBV7-9	TRBJ1-4	8	-	-	CASSLGAF	TGTGCCAGCAGCCTCGGGGCTTTT
TRBV24-1	TRBJ2-7	13	-	-	CATSDSRKYEQYF	TGTGCCACCAGTGATTCCCGAAAGTACGAGCAGTACTTC
TRBV2	TRBJ2-3	14	-	TRBD2	CAGQREARPDTQYF	TGTGCCGGTCAGCGGGAGGCTCGCCCCGATACGCAGTATTTT